These 25 T cell receptor beta chains were sequenced from one sample in a study of cytomegalovirus exposure and HLA in healthy donors. The PCR contained 60 Vbeta and 13 Jbeta primers. Using immunoSEQ multiplex PCR, the repertoire was profiled, and TCRdb retains in-frame clones only, with some absent. Found here are 100,000 to 150,000 clones, 82% of them singletons; the top ten hold approximately 8.1%. Sample: PBMCs. Every receptor here comes from a woman aged 45-59 years in good health and CMV-seropositive.

The V call is TRBV18, the J call TRBJ1-5; no reliable D call. Germline V lookup: CDR1 KGHSH, CDR2 LQKENI. The CDR3 extends over 17 amino acids. Trimming cost V 0 bases and J 1 base, with 13 bases left between them. Written as DNA, the CDR3 is TGTGCCAGCTCACCACCGAATTCCGGTACGAGCAATCAGCCCCAGCATTTT. Amino acids: CASSPPNSGTSNQPQHF.

The genes are TRBV6-5 and TRBJ1-2, with TRBD1 identical over 7 bases. V lost 2 bases and J lost 2; bases outside the gene matches: 5. The germline V gene encodes CDR1 MNHEY and CDR2 SVGAGI. This CDR3 comprises 15 residues. CDR3 sequence (DNA): TGTGCCAGCAGTTACACCCTGGGACAGAACTATGGCTACACCTTC. Encoded protein: CASSYTLGQNYGYTF.

The gene calls are TRBV4-2 and TRBJ2-1; D perhaps matches TRBD2 (6 bases). The CDR3 is 17 amino acids. The V end was cut by 0 bases, the J end by 4 bases, with 16 bases between. The germline gives CDR1 LGHNA, CDR2 YNFKEQ. The CDR3 coding sequence is TGTGCCAGCAGCCAAGATCTTGGGGAGGCAGCATACAATGAGCAGTTCTTC. Its protein is CASSQDLGEAAYNEQFF.

As DNA, the CDR3 is TGTGCCTGGAGTTCAGGGTATGTGGATGGCTACACCTTC. As protein: CAWSSGYVDGYTF. This chain links TRBV30 with TRBJ1-2, with D maybe TRBD1 (5 bases). This CDR3 comprises 13 residues. Germline CDR1 is GTSNPN and CDR2 is SVGIG (reference sequence). V was clipped by 2 bases and J by 6 bases, with 13 bases between them.

This rearrangement joins TRBV28 to TRBJ1-1; 7 positions match TRBD1. Germline V gives CDR1 MDHEN, CDR2 SYDVKM. Trimming at V came to 7 bases and at J to 0 bases, leaving 11 bases not matched to a gene. The CDR3 is 16 residues long. The DNA for the CDR3 is TGTGCCAGCACGGGACAGCTCTTCAAGATGAACACTGAAGCTTTCTTT. Its translation: CASTGQLFKMNTEAFF.

This clone appeared a single time. The chain carries TRBV16 and TRBJ1-5, with 8 nucleotides matching TRBD1. Unmatched junction bases numbered 3, after V lost 6 bases and J lost 2 bases. The CDR3 extends over 14 amino acids. Germline V gene data show CDR1 as KGHSY and CDR2 as FQNENV. The CDR3 sequence is CASRPGGGNQPQHF. CDR3 DNA sequence: TGTGCCAGCAGACCAGGGGGCGGCAATCAGCCCCAGCATTTT.

This sequence joins TRBV6-1 and TRBJ2-1, with 9 bases matching TRBD2. The CDR3 covers 15 residues. Germline V CDR1 and CDR2: MNHNS, SASEGT. The junction had 10 bases not matched to a gene; V was cut back by 6 bases and J by 7 bases. For the CDR3, the DNA is TGTGCCAGCAGGAAACTAGCGGGCTCGGGGAATGAGCAGTTCTTC. The encoded protein is CASRKLAGSGNEQFF.

J is TRBJ2-7 and V is TRBV7-2, with 11 bases that match TRBD2. Per the germline V gene, CDR1 is SGHTA and CDR2 is FQGNSA. The CDR3 consists of 14 residues. V gave up 6 bases and J gave up 4 bases; unmatched junction bases: 5. In DNA form, the CDR3 reads TGTGCCAGCAGTTCTAGCGGGGGGTGGTACGAGCAGTACTTC. Its protein product is CASSSSGGWYEQYF.

V and J are TRBV11-3 and TRBJ2-7; 7 nucleotides agree with TRBD1. This CDR3 contains 18 residues. Unmatched junction bases numbered 15, after V lost 1 base and J lost 3 bases. Germline lookup yields CDR1 SGHNT and CDR2 YENEEA. The CDR3 loop reads CASSLVSPTGPTRYEQYF. The DNA for the CDR3 is TGTGCCAGCAGCTTAGTTTCCCCGACAGGGCCCACCCGCTACGAGCAGTACTTC.

The rearrangement joins TRBV30 to TRBJ1-2, with D perhaps TRBD1 (5 bases). Per the germline V gene, CDR1 is GTSNPN and CDR2 is SVGIG (reference sequence). V lost 5 bases and J 4 bases, leaving 14 bases between the germline ends. The CDR3 length is 13 residues. This CDR3 reads CAWAKDRFYGYTF. In DNA, the CDR3 is TGTGCCTGGGCAAAAGACAGATTCTATGGCTACACCTTC.

The chain carries TRBV5-1 and TRBJ2-1; TRBD2 agrees at 12 bases. The CDR3 contains 16 residues. The V segment lost 0 bases and the J segment 12 bases; nucleotides outside the gene matches: 10. Germline V gene sequence: CDR1 SGHRS, CDR2 YFSETQ. The CDR3 is CASSLVASGRAGGQFF. CDR3 sequence (DNA): TGCGCCAGCAGCTTGGTGGCTAGCGGGAGGGCCGGGGGGCAGTTCTTC.

J is TRBJ1-1 and V is TRBV10-3; perhaps TRBD1 as D (5 bases). Between the trimmed V and J ends, which lost 4 bases and 6 bases, there was a span of 15 bases. This CDR3 comprises 14 residues. The germline gives CDR1 ENHRY, CDR2 SYGVKD. The chain's CDR3 is CAISGSGGAAEAFF. The DNA for the CDR3 is TGTGCCATCAGTGGATCGGGAGGGGCCGCTGAAGCTTTCTTT.

The genes are TRBV7-8 and TRBJ2-1; possible D gene TRBD2, 7 bases. Trimming stripped 6 bases from V and 9 bases from J, with 24 bases between. CDR3 length: 16 residues. In germline, CDR1 is SGHVS, CDR2 FQNEAQ. The CDR3 is CASRRGGAGASVEQFF. The DNA for the CDR3 is TGTGCCAGCAGGCGTGGGGGGGCGGGAGCAAGTGTTGAGCAGTTCTTC.

The chain employs TRBV5-1 and TRBJ2-5, with TRBD2 identical over 10 bases. The CDR3 consists of 13 residues. CDR1 and CDR2 (germline): SGHRS, YFSETQ. The V and J ends lost 7 bases and 4 bases, in that order; junction bases with no gene match: 4. The CDR3 sequence: CASYRTSGETQYF. In nucleotides, the CDR3 is TGCGCCAGCTACCGGACTAGCGGAGAGACCCAGTACTTC.

The CDR3: CASSLDREDTGELFF. DNA of the CDR3: TGTGCCAGCAGTTTGGACAGGGAAGACACCGGGGAGCTGTTTTTT. V and J are TRBV6-1 and TRBJ2-2; 8 bases are a match to TRBD1. CDR3 length: 15 amino acids. Germline V gene lookup returns CDR1 MNHNS and CDR2 SASEGT. V shed 5 bases and J 3 bases; nucleotides not matched to a gene: 5.

The V call is TRBV9, the J call TRBJ2-1, with 7 bases identical to TRBD2. With V trimmed by 0 bases and J by 6 bases, 6 bases remained unmatched. This CDR3 spans 15 amino acids. Germline assignment: CDR1 SGDLS and CDR2 YYNGEE. The CDR3 DNA reads TGTGCCAGCAGCGTAGTGGCGGGAGTCCCCAATGAGCAGTTCTTC. It translates to CASSVVAGVPNEQFF.

The V gene is TRBV7-9, the J gene TRBJ1-1; D gene unclear. V was cut by 10 bases and J by 0 bases, with 18 bases left in between. In germline, CDR1 is SEHNR, CDR2 FQNEAQ (reference sequence). The CDR3 spans 15 residues. The DNA for the CDR3 is TGTGCCAACGAGCCAACAGACGGATTGAACACTGAAGCTTTCTTT. Protein product: CANEPTDGLNTEAFF.

V and J are TRBV6-1 and TRBJ2-7; D possibly corresponds to TRBD1 (7 bases). Germline V lookup: CDR1 MNHNS, CDR2 SASEGT. The CDR3 extends over 16 amino acids. Trimming took 0 bases from V and 5 from J, leaving 17 bases between them. The CDR3 region has the DNA TGTGCCAGCAGTGAAGCGCTTGGGCAGGGGGGCGACGAGCAGTACTTC. Protein sequence: CASSEALGQGGDEQYF.

This clone was picked up a small number of times. V usage is TRBV19 and J usage is TRBJ2-1; TRBD1 is a possible D gene (5 bases). Between the trimmed V and J ends, which lost 6 bases and 0 bases, there was a span of 12 bases. The CDR3 extends over 15 amino acids. Germline CDR1 is LNHDA and CDR2 is SQIVND (reference sequence). The CDR3 DNA reads as TGTGCCAGTAGCTATACAGGCCGCTCCTACAATGAGCAGTTCTTC. It translates to CASSYTGRSYNEQFF.

The chain links TRBV2 to TRBJ2-1; 10 bases are shared with TRBD1. With V trimmed by 7 bases and J by 9 bases, 12 bases remained unmatched. Germline CDR1 is SNHLY and CDR2 is FYNNEI. This CDR3 region has 15 residues. The CDR3 DNA sequence: TGTGCCAGCACCGGGGCCGGGACAGGGGCGGGTGAGCAGTTCTTC. Translating it yields CASTGAGTGAGEQFF.

For this clone: The sample holds other DNA sequences that translate to the same CDR3. The rearrangement links TRBV10-3 to TRBJ1-1; 9 positions agree with TRBD1. The germline CDR1 and CDR2 sequences are ENHRY and SYGVKD. The CDR3 is made up of 12 amino acids. After removal of 10 bases from V and 3 bases from J, the junction contained 3 bases not matched to a gene. The CDR3 protein is CATRQGDTEAFF. In DNA, the CDR3 is TGTGCCACCAGACAGGGGGACACTGAAGCTTTCTTT.

The chain couples TRBV7-8 to TRBJ1-4; D perhaps matches TRBD1 (5 bases). The CDR3 extends over 14 amino acids. The V end lost 1 base, the J end lost 7 bases, and 10 bases lay between the germline ends. The germline V gene has CDR1 SGHVS and CDR2 FQNEAQ. CDR3 residues: CASSLVQGGEKLFF. CDR3 DNA sequence: TGTGCCAGCAGCTTAGTCCAGGGTGGTGAAAAACTGTTTTTT.

This chain joins TRBV5-6 and TRBJ2-1, with 7 bases lining up with TRBD2. CDR1 and CDR2 from the germline V gene are SGHDT and YYEEEE. The CDR3 loop spans 15 amino acids. J lost 5 bases, V lost 0 bases, and 5 bases had no gene match. This CDR3 reads CASSLAGGGHNEQFF. In nucleotides, the CDR3 is TGTGCCAGCAGCTTGGCTGGCGGGGGTCACAATGAGCAGTTCTTC.

The chain joins TRBV11-2 to TRBJ1-3; D is unclear. CDR1 and CDR2 (germline): SGHAT, FQNNGV. The CDR3 is 14 residues long. Between the trimmed V and J ends, which lost 3 bases and 3 bases, there was a span of 9 bases. CDR3 loop: CASSFARIGNTIYF. In DNA, the CDR3 is TGTGCCAGCAGCTTCGCCAGGATTGGAAACACCATATATTTT.

The chain joins TRBV30 to TRBJ1-5, with D uncertain. V shed 3 bases and J shed 3 bases, with 12 bases lying between them. The CDR3 covers 14 residues. CDR1 and CDR2 from the germline V gene are GTSNPN and SVGIG (reference sequence). CDR3 nucleotide sequence: TGTGCCTGGAGCTTTGGAGACTACAATCAGCCCCAGCATTTT. This sequence encodes CAWSFGDYNQPQHF.